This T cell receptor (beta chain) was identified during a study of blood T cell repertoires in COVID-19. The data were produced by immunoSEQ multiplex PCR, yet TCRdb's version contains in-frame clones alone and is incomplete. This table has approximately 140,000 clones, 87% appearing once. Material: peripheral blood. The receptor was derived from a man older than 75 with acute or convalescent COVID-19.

In nucleotides, the CDR3 is TGTGCCAGCAGCTTAGATTTCAGGGGGAACGAGCAGTACTTC. Translating it yields CASSLDFRGNEQYF. This chain links TRBV7-9 with TRBJ2-7, with 7 positions matching TRBD1. This CDR3 is built from 14 residues. Per the germline V gene, CDR1 is SEHNR and CDR2 is FQNEAQ (reference sequence). V lost 1 base to trimming and J lost 5 bases; unmatched junction nucleotides: 5. The full variable domain, in which reference TRBV7-9 and TRBJ2-7 provide the parts outside the CDR3, is DTGVSQNPRHKITKRGQNVTFRCDPISEHNRLYWYRQTLGQGPEFLTYFQNEAQLEKSRLLSDRFSAERPKGSFSTLEIQRTEQGDSAMYLCASSLDFRGNEQYFGPGTRLTVT.